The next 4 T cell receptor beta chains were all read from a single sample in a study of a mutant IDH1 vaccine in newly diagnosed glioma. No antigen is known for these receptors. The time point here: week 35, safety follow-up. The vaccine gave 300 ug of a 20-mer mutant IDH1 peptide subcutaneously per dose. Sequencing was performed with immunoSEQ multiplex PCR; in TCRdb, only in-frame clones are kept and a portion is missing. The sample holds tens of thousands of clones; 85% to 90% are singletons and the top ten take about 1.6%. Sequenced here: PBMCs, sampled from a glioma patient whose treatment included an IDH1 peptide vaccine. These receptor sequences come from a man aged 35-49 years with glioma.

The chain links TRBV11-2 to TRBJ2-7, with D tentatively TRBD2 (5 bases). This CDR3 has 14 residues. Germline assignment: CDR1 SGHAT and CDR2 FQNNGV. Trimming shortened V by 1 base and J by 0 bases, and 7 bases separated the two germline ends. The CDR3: CASSLAGSSYEQYF. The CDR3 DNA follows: TGTGCCAGCAGCTTAGCGGGGAGCTCCTACGAGCAGTACTTC.

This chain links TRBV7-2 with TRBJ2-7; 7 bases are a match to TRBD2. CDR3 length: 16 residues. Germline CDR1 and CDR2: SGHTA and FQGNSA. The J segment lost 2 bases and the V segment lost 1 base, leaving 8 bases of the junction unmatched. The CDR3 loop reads CASSLGFGGGAYEQYF. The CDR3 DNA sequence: TGTGCCAGCAGCTTAGGATTCGGGGGAGGGGCCTACGAGCAGTACTTC.

The CDR3 coding sequence is TGTGCCAGCACCGGTTTTGGGGGCACTGAAGCTTTCTTT. Translating it yields CASTGFGGTEAFF. The V call is TRBV9, the J call TRBJ1-1, with D possibly TRBD1 on 5 matching bases. The CDR3 totals 13 residues. V was clipped by 6 bases and J by 4 bases, with 13 bases between them. Germline-derived CDR1 and CDR2 are SGDLS and YYNGEE.

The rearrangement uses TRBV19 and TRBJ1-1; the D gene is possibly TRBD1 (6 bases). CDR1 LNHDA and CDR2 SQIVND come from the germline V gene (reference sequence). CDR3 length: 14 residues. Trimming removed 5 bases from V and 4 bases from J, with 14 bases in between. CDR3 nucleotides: TGTGCCAGTAGTGATGGGGGCAGGGTCACTGAAGCTTTCTTT. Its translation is CASSDGGRVTEAFF.